A selection of T cell receptor beta chains follows, all from one sample in a study of T-cell reconstitution after alpha-beta-depleted transplantation in children. TCRdb itself ran the PCR reads through MiXCR, one entry per CDR3 protein. The data contain just under 550,000 distinct CDR3 sequences, approximately 16% of them singletons. The sample consisted of PBMCs from the stem cell graft donor, taken from the stem cell graft. Receptors were obtained from a human donor who donated a stem cell graft to a child with acute lymphoblastic leukemia. Each CDR3 is given with its conserved first and last residue. D genes are given only for firm matches. Clone size is given for some rows only: seen once, a few or many times, or a class if the clone is expanded.

v_call	j_call	d_call	clone_size	cdr3_nt	cdr3_aa
TRBV5-6	TRBJ2-1	NA	few	TGTGCCAGCAGAAGATCAGGGCGGGCAGAGCAGTTCTTC	CASRRSGRAEQFF
TRBV20-1	TRBJ2-1	TRBD2	NA	TGCAGTGCTAGAGTCACGTTAGCGGGAGCCTACAATGAGCAGTTCTTC	CSARVTLAGAYNEQFF
TRBV15	TRBJ2-7	TRBD1	few	TGTGCCACCAGCAAGGGACAGGGGGCCTCCTACGAGCAGTACTTC	CATSKGQGASYEQYF
TRBV12-3/TRBV12-4	TRBJ2-1	TRBD2	NA	TGTGCCAGCAGTCCGCCCCAGACTAGCGGGAGTTTCTATGAGCAGTTCTTC	CASSPPQTSGSFYEQFF
TRBV7-8	TRBJ2-1	NA	NA	TGTGCCAGCAGCTCAACGCCGACAGTTGGCTACAATGAGCAGTTCTTC	CASSSTPTVGYNEQFF
TRBV20-1	TRBJ1-1	NA	few	TGCAGTGCTAGAGAGAGAATGGCTACTGAAGCTTTCTTT	CSARERMATEAFF
TRBV11-2	TRBJ2-2	NA	NA	TGTGCCAGCAGCCACAGACTCGGAGGGCATATTACCGGGGAGCTGTTTTTT	CASSHRLGGHITGELFF
TRBV6-5	TRBJ2-1	NA	NA	TGTGCCAGCAGTTACTCACAGGACTCGGCAGCCGATGAGCAGTTCTTC	CASSYSQDSAADEQFF
TRBV12-3/TRBV12-4	TRBJ2-1	NA	few	TGTGCCAGCAGTATGTACAATGAGCAGTTCTTC	CASSMYNEQFF
TRBV5-6	TRBJ2-3	NA	NA	TGTGCCAGCAGGGCGGGGCGCGGCTTCACAGATACGCAGTATTTT	CASRAGRGFTDTQYF
TRBV5-1	TRBJ1-1	TRBD1	few	TGCGCCAGCAGCTGGGGACAGAGTTACACTGAAGCTTTCTTT	CASSWGQSYTEAFF
TRBV5-1	TRBJ1-3	NA	NA	TGCGCCAGCAGCTTGGACAGGCCGGTCTCTGGAAACACCATATATTTT	CASSLDRPVSGNTIYF
TRBV28	TRBJ2-6	NA	NA	TGTGCCAGCAGTTTACCGAACCCTGGGGCCAACGTCCTGACTTTC	CASSLPNPGANVLTF
TRBV5-6	TRBJ1-3	TRBD1	many	TGTGCCAGCAGCTTGGGGGGGACAGCTGGAAACACCATATATTTT	CASSLGGTAGNTIYF
TRBV7-3	TRBJ2-7	NA	many	TGTGCCAGCAGCTTAAGGCGGGAAGGCGAGCAGTACTTC	CASSLRREGEQYF
TRBV4-1	TRBJ2-1	TRBD1	many	TGCGCCAGCAGCCACCCCGGGACAGCTTACAATGAGCAGTTCTTC	CASSHPGTAYNEQFF
TRBV29-1	TRBJ2-3	NA	NA	TGCAGCGTTTTGGGGCGTCTTCCTAGCACAGATACGCAGTATTTT	CSVLGRLPSTDTQYF
TRBV12-3/TRBV12-4	TRBJ2-5	TRBD1	NA	TGTGCCAGCAGCCGGACCGGGACAGGGACCCAAGAGACCCAGTACTTC	CASSRTGTGTQETQYF
TRBV5-1	TRBJ2-1	NA	NA	TGCGCCAGCAGTCCTGACAGTGGTCCCCAGTTCTTC	CASSPDSGPQFF
TRBV4-1	TRBJ1-1	NA	few	TGCGCCAGCAGCCAAGATCCCCGGGTTGGAGCTGAAGCTTTCTTT	CASSQDPRVGAEAFF
TRBV7-9	TRBJ2-1	TRBD2	NA	TGTGCCAGCAGCTTGGGCCTAGCGGGTAAAGATGAGCAGTTCTTC	CASSLGLAGKDEQFF
TRBV20-1	TRBJ2-7	NA	NA	TGCAGTGCTAGAGATCCCTACGGACTATTTTCCTACGAGCAGTACTTC	CSARDPYGLFSYEQYF
TRBV7-3	TRBJ2-1	NA	NA	TGTGCCAGCAGGGCCAGGGTATCCGATGAGCAGTTCTTC	CASRARVSDEQFF
TRBV7-3	TRBJ1-6	NA	NA	TGTGCCAGCAGCTTAGATCCAAGACGTTTTAATTCACCCCTCCACTTT	CASSLDPRRFNSPLHF
TRBV4-1	TRBJ2-5	NA	NA	TGCGCCAGCAGCCAAGCCTCGGCGGCCAGGTTGGAGACCCAGTACTTC	CASSQASAARLETQYF
TRBV28	TRBJ1-3	NA	few	TGTGCCAGCAGTTTGGATGGAGGGGCTGCTGGAAACACCATATATTTT	CASSLDGGAAGNTIYF
TRBV3-1	TRBJ1-1	TRBD1	few	TGTGCCAGCAGCCAAGGGAAGACAGGGGCCATGAACACTGAAGCTTTCTTT	CASSQGKTGAMNTEAFF
TRBV7-9	TRBJ2-7	NA	NA	TGTGCCAGCAGCTTCGGACTTCAACCCTACGAGCAGTACTTC	CASSFGLQPYEQYF
TRBV11-2	TRBJ2-2	TRBD2	few	TGTGCCAGCAGCCTCATGGCAGCGGGAGGGTCCAGGGTGCTGTTTTTT	CASSLMAAGGSRVLFF
TRBV18	TRBJ2-1	TRBD2	many	TGTGCCAGCTCACCGTCTGGGACTAGCGGGACTAGTGAGCAGTTCTTC	CASSPSGTSGTSEQFF
TRBV5-5	TRBJ2-3	NA	many	TGTGCCAGCAGCTACTATACAGATACGCAGTATTTT	CASSYYTDTQYF
TRBV19	TRBJ2-7	NA	NA	TGTGCCAGTAGTATTAACGGAGCTTACGAGCAGTACTTC	CASSINGAYEQYF
TRBV5-1	TRBJ1-1	NA	few	TGCGCCAGCAGCTGGGGGACACCGAACACTGAAGCTTTCTTT	CASSWGTPNTEAFF
TRBV4-1	TRBJ1-4	NA	many	TGCGCCAGCAGCCAAGATCAGAGCGATAATGAAAAACTGTTTTTT	CASSQDQSDNEKLFF
TRBV27	TRBJ2-7	NA	few	TGTGCCAGCAGTTTCCAGCTCCGCTACGAGCAGTACTTC	CASSFQLRYEQYF
TRBV7-9	TRBJ1-1	TRBD1	many	TGTGCCAGCAGACACCGACAGGGGTTGAACACTGAAGCTTTCTTT	CASRHRQGLNTEAFF
TRBV3-1	TRBJ2-5	NA	few	TGTGCCAGCAGCCAAGAGTGGCTCCACTTC	CASSQEWLHF
TRBV20-1	TRBJ2-1	TRBD2	NA	TGCAGTGCTAGCCAGCGGGAGGGGTCCTACAATGAGCAGTTCTTC	CSASQREGSYNEQFF
TRBV7-9	TRBJ1-4	NA	few	TGTGCCAGCAGCCCCAACCTAGGACGGATTACCAGGGAAAAACTGTTTTTT	CASSPNLGRITREKLFF
TRBV5-1	TRBJ1-1	NA	few	TGCGCCAGCAGCGACCTGAGGGCCGAAGCTTTCTTT	CASSDLRAEAFF
TRBV5-1	TRBJ1-1	TRBD1	NA	TGCGCCAGCAGCTACAGGGGAGGGGAAGCTGAAGCTTTCTTT	CASSYRGGEAEAFF
TRBV12-5	TRBJ2-7	NA	few	TGTGCTAGTGGTTTTTTATATCCGTTAGCGCCCCACGAGCAGTACTTC	CASGFLYPLAPHEQYF
TRBV12-3/TRBV12-4	TRBJ1-6	NA	few	TGTGCCAGCAGTCCCCGGGACCGACGCGGGTATAATTCACCCCTCCACTTT	CASSPRDRRGYNSPLHF
TRBV5-5	TRBJ2-5	TRBD2	NA	TGTGCCAGCAGCTTGCCTAGCGGGACCTTCCAAGAGACCCAGTACTTC	CASSLPSGTFQETQYF
TRBV27	TRBJ2-1	NA	NA	TGTGCCAGCAGTTTAACCCTGCCGGGTAGCCCGTACAATGAGCAGTTCTTC	CASSLTLPGSPYNEQFF
TRBV9	TRBJ2-3	TRBD2	NA	TGTGCCAGCAGCCCAGACAGCGGGGTTCCTAGCACAGATACGCAGTATTTT	CASSPDSGVPSTDTQYF
TRBV21-1	TRBJ2-3	NA	few	TGTGCCAGAACTACCGGGACAGGGAGCACAGATACGCAGTATTTT	CARTTGTGSTDTQYF
TRBV12-3/TRBV12-4	TRBJ2-6	NA	few	TGTGCCAGCAGTCTACAGGGTTCTGGGGCCAACGTCCTGACTTTC	CASSLQGSGANVLTF
TRBV9	TRBJ2-1	NA	NA	TGTGCCAGCAGCGTAGTCGGGGGAGCCTACAATGAGCAGTTCTTC	CASSVVGGAYNEQFF
TRBV29-1	TRBJ2-7	NA	few	TGCAGCGTTGAACCACAGGGTGCCTACGAGCAGTACTTC	CSVEPQGAYEQYF
TRBV28	TRBJ1-2	TRBD1	many	TGTGCCAGCAGTTCGCAGGGGGCTCGGGGCTACACCTTC	CASSSQGARGYTF
TRBV20-1	TRBJ1-5	NA	NA	TGCAGTGCTAGTACACCTACTAACAATCAGCCCCAGCATTTT	CSASTPTNNQPQHF
TRBV5-1	TRBJ2-5	NA	NA	TGCGCCAGCACCCGACGGAGGGGAGAGACCCAGTACTTC	CASTRRRGETQYF